This T cell receptor beta chain was recorded in a study of regulatory T cells in long-lasting Graves disease. Study outcomes and limitations: Favored usage of TRBV28, TRBJ1-2 and TRBJ2-5 was recorded in persistent disease. For persistent Graves' patients, TCR diversity was lower than for newly diagnosed ones.

A remark on this clonotype: The antigen is unknown.

Building the TCR beta libraries relied on iRepertoire HTBI primers, and CDR3 regions underwent Arm-PCR. Per the original data handling: Across all samples, about 60 TRBV segments and 15 or so TRBJ segments were identified. Via MiXCR, TCRdb re-called the multiplex PCR reads, giving one row per CDR3 protein. Clone size and V and J calls follow TCRdb, not the original study. Among about 310,000 distinct CDR3 sequences, around 21% were seen once, and the ten largest hold more than 50%. After removal of 5 bases from V and 3 bases from J, the junction contained 11 bases not matched to a gene. The CDR3 totals 16 residues. Germline loops: CDR1 SGHRS, CDR2 YFSETQ. Time point in this sample: persistent/refractory GD, antithyroid drugs over 5 years with positive TRAb. Extracted RNA from PBMCs served as the source of the TCR library. Clinicians diagnosed Graves' disease using American Thyroid Association guidelines.

The receptor comes from a female donor with Graves disease. The V and J genes are TRBV5-1 and TRBJ2-1, with TRBD2 matching over 7 bases. The material sequenced was peripheral blood mononuclear cells (PBMCs), taken when the disease was refractory, from a patient treated with antithyroid drugs. The CDR3 DNA is TGCGCCAGCAGTCCCTCAACCTTAGCGGGCTACAATGAGCAGTTCTTC. As protein: CASSPSTLAGYNEQFF.